This T cell receptor (beta chain) was found in a study of long-term antiretroviral therapy in people with HIV. Study conclusions and caveats: Transplant-donor-level diversity was not reached after ART, though diversity increased.

Survey-level resolution applied to immunoSEQ assay v3.0. TCRdb keeps only in-frame clones here, not all; method: immunoSEQ multiplex PCR. The sample includes more than 15,000 clones, around three quarters of them seen just once. On this clone: What it recognizes is unknown.

At least two post-ART and at least one pre-ART PBMC sample were available for each donor. Until DNA extraction, the samples held between 1-10 million cryopreserved PBMC. This CDR3 region has 13 residues. The V gene lost 6 bases and the J gene lost 7 bases, with 15 bases spanning the gap. The germline gives CDR1 MNHEY, CDR2 SMNVEV (reference sequence). The source was unsorted PBMCs, collected 2.9 years after starting antiretroviral therapy. V is TRBV27 and J is TRBJ1-2; D is possibly TRBD1 (5 bases). The origin of this receptor is a woman aged 25 to 39 with HIV. The CDR3 nucleotides are TGTGCCAGCAGATCCGGGACTGTAGCTGGCTACACCTTC. Its translation: CASRSGTVAGYTF.